What follows describes a single TCR beta chain. The antigen remains undetermined. TCRdb passed the PCR reads through MiXCR, listing each CDR3 protein once. This table has just under 650,000 distinct CDR3 sequences, roughly 21% appearing once. This CDR3 region has 15 residues. The V gene lost 2 bases and the J gene lost 3 bases, with 13 bases spanning the gap. The germline V gene has CDR1 LNHDA and CDR2 SQIVND (reference sequence). These data belong to a study of molecular identifiers for immune sequencing clone quantification. The overall study: Replicate RNA from approximately 20,000 or 98,000 naive CD8 T cells formed five aliquots; four were sequenced. Study conclusions and caveats: In naive cells, clones above 20 RNA copies held under 1% of molecules, whereas in effector cells they held over 98%. Sizes of clones that are highly expanded could be underestimated (if identical TCR molecules share a barcode).

The chain joins TRBV19 to TRBJ1-1; a possible D gene is TRBD1 (5 bases). Sequencing used naive CD8+ T cells from blood, with Jurkat cell RNA spiked in. As for subset: FACS-sorted CD8+CD4-CCR7+CD45RA+ naive T cells. The receptor's source is a human donor in good health. Some libraries in this study had Jurkat cell RNA spiked in. CDR3 DNA: TGTGCCAGTAGTATAAGCAGGATAGGGGACACTGAAGCTTTCTTT. Its protein product is CASSISRIGDTEAFF.